Listed below are T cell receptor beta chains from one sample, sequenced in a study of T cell responses to AZD1222 COVID-19 vaccine. Measured with immunoSEQ multiplex PCR; TCRdb has only the in-frame clones, and not every one. The sample gives 84,000 or so clones, 90% of which show up once; around 3% is in the top ten. Specimen: peripheral blood, collected on day 0 of AZD1222 vaccination. These receptors all come from an adult in good health. Each CDR3 is given with its conserved first and last residue. The D gene is left open where the match is weak. Not all rows give a size; the values are once, few, many and, for expanded clones, a class.

v_call,d_call,j_call,clone_size,cdr3_aa,cdr3_nt
TRBV28,TRBD1,TRBJ1-4,-,CASSLQGVANEKLFF,TGTGCCAGCAGTCTACAGGGGGTGGCTAATGAAAAACTGTTTTTT
TRBV6-5,TRBD2,TRBJ2-2,-,CASTPRGGGELFF,TGTGCCAGCACCCCTCGGGGGGGCGGGGAGCTGTTTTTT
TRBV5-1,TRBD1,TRBJ2-2,-,CASSLGTGVTGELFF,TGCGCCAGCAGCTTGGGGACAGGGGTCACCGGGGAGCTGTTTTTT
TRBV5-1,TRBD1,TRBJ2-6,-,CASSSDRGASGANVLTF,TGCGCCAGCAGCTCGGACAGGGGGGCCTCTGGGGCCAACGTCCTGACTTTC
TRBV7-9,-,TRBJ2-1,-,CASSSTGTPLNEQFF,TGTGCCAGCAGCTCAACCGGGACACCCCTCAATGAGCAGTTCTTC
TRBV18,-,TRBJ1-6,-,CASSPLGGTPGSNSPLHF,TGTGCCAGCTCCCCCCTGGGGGGCACCCCTGGCAGTAATTCACCCCTCCACTTT
TRBV5-1,-,TRBJ1-5,-,CASSLGGSNQPQHF,TGCGCCTCCTCGTTGGGGGGAAGCAATCAGCCCCAGCATTTT
TRBV9,-,TRBJ1-6,-,CASSVGAGRDNSPLHF,TGTGCCAGCAGCGTAGGGGCAGGGAGGGATAATTCACCCCTCCACTTT
TRBV27,-,TRBJ1-4,once,CASSLDRSYNEKLFF,TGTGCCAGCAGCCTAGACAGATCTTATAATGAAAAACTGTTTTTT
TRBV6-1,-,TRBJ2-5,-,CASSDGQLETQYF,TGTGCCAGCAGTGACGGACAGCTAGAGACCCAGTACTTC
TRBV18,-,TRBJ1-5,once,CASSPPGENQPQHF,TGTGCCAGCTCACCACCCGGGGAAAATCAGCCCCAGCATTTT
TRBV27,-,TRBJ1-6,-,CASSTRAQGNASPLHF,TGTGCCAGCAGTACCCGGGCACAGGGCAACGCGTCACCCCTCCACTTT
TRBV2,-,TRBJ2-7,once,CASNRQLSYEQYF,TGTGCCAGCAATAGACAGTTATCCTACGAGCAGTACTTC
TRBV28,-,TRBJ1-6,-,CASTTLSVPLHF,TGTGCCAGCACTACTTTGTCGGTACCCCTCCACTTT
TRBV28,-,TRBJ1-1,-,CASRGWFMNTEAFF,TGTGCCAGCAGGGGGTGGTTCATGAACACTGAAGCTTTCTTT
TRBV6-4,TRBD2,TRBJ2-1,-,CASKASGSWNEQFF,TGTGCCAGCAAAGCTAGCGGGAGTTGGAATGAGCAGTTCTTC
TRBV18,TRBD1,TRBJ1-2,-,CASSPDRGSGYTF,TGTGCCAGCTCACCCGACAGGGGCAGTGGCTACACCTTC
TRBV7-9,-,TRBJ1-5,-,CASSPDGGQPQHF,TGTGCCAGCAGTCCCGATGGGGGTCAGCCCCAGCATTTT
TRBV11-2,-,TRBJ2-7,-,CASSWGLSYEQYF,TGTGCCAGCAGCTGGGGACTTTCCTACGAGCAGTACTTC
TRBV5-8,-,TRBJ1-5,-,CASSFRGGNQPQHF,TGTGCCAGCAGCTTCAGGGGTGGGAATCAGCCCCAGCATTTT
TRBV4-2,TRBD1,TRBJ2-7,-,CASSSRDRGDEQYF,TGTGCCAGCAGCTCCCGGGACAGGGGGGACGAGCAGTACTTC
TRBV15,-,TRBJ1-6,-,CATSRGPSDASLHF,TGTGCCACCAGCAGGGGGCCTTCCGACGCCTCCCTCCACTTT
TRBV13,TRBD1,TRBJ1-1,-,CASSPGQGRGEWTEAFF,TGTGCCAGCAGCCCGGGACAGGGACGCGGGGAATGGACTGAAGCTTTCTTT
TRBV20-1,-,TRBJ1-1,-,CSASPGTNTEAFF,TGCAGTGCTAGTCCAGGCACTAACACTGAAGCTTTCTTT
TRBV4-1,-,TRBJ2-2,-,CASSPFEGVGELFF,TGCGCCAGCAGCCCCTTTGAGGGTGTCGGGGAGCTGTTTTTT
TRBV2,TRBD1,TRBJ1-4,-,CASSLRDSQNEKLFF,TGTGCCAGCAGCCTCCGGGACAGTCAAAATGAAAAACTGTTTTTT